These 23 T cell receptor beta chains originate from one sample sequenced in a study of shared clonotypes between healthy human individuals. The repertoire was sequenced with immunoSEQ multiplex PCR; TCRdb's copy has only in-frame clones and lacks some. The data contain 400,000 to 600,000 clones, over 75% of them seen just once; the ten biggest clones take up approximately 12%. The sample was PBMCs. Receptors were obtained from a middle-aged woman in good health. Some clones in this sample may be carry-over from other donors' samples.

V gene TRBV28 combines with J gene TRBJ2-2, with D possibly being TRBD1 or TRBD2 (5 bases each). The length of the CDR3 is 14 residues. Trimming took off 10 bases at V and 7 bases at J, with 19 bases between the two ends. Germline loops: CDR1 MDHEN, CDR2 SYDVKM. CDR3 residues: CAIPTGREYGELFF. The CDR3 region has the DNA TGTGCCATCCCCACGGGCAGGGAGTACGGGGAGCTGTTTTTT.

This chain connects TRBV7-9 to TRBJ2-1, with 8 bases matching TRBD2. Germline values: CDR1 SEHNR, CDR2 FQNEAQ (reference sequence). V was pared by 5 bases and J by 7 bases, with 13 bases of the junction left unmatched. The CDR3 is made up of 16 amino acids. The DNA for the CDR3 is TGTGCCAGCAGCCCCCCCGGGAGGGCCGGAGGGAATGAGCAGTTCTTC. The encoded protein is CASSPPGRAGGNEQFF.

This clone was seen just once. This chain links TRBV4-2 with TRBJ2-5; D perhaps matches TRBD2 (6 bases). This CDR3 comprises 15 residues. CDR1 LGHNA and CDR2 YNFKEQ come from the germline V gene. Trimming pared 1 base from V and 3 bases from J, leaving 12 bases between. The DNA for the CDR3 is TGTGCCAGCAGCCAAGGCGGGTCGGGAGAAGAGACCCAGTACTTC. This codes for CASSQGGSGEETQYF.

The CDR3, as DNA: TGCGCCAGCAGCTCACAGACAGGCTACGAGCAGTACTTC. Encoded protein: CASSSQTGYEQYF. The chain employs TRBV5-1 and TRBJ2-7, with D perhaps matching TRBD1 (6 bases). Trimming stripped 3 bases from V and 3 bases from J, with 10 bases between. The CDR3 loop spans 13 amino acids. Germline V gene lookup returns CDR1 SGHRS and CDR2 YFSETQ.

The rearrangement joins TRBV30 to TRBJ2-7; 8 bases are shared with TRBD1. This CDR3 spans 15 amino acids. J gave up 2 bases and V 0 bases, and 6 bases lay outside the gene matches. Per germline, CDR1 GTSNPN and CDR2 SVGIG (reference sequence). As DNA, the CDR3 is TGTGCCTGGAGTGTACCGGGCAGGGGGCCCTACGAGCAGTACTTC. This gives the protein CAWSVPGRGPYEQYF.

This clone has ten or more counts. The V gene is TRBV28, the J gene TRBJ2-7, with a weak D call TRBD1 (6 bases). CDR1 is MDHEN, CDR2 SYDVKM, per germline. Trimming removed 11 bases at V and 0 bases at J, with 11 bases between. This CDR3 has 12 amino acids. The CDR3 sequence is CAGGQSSYEQYF. The CDR3 nucleotides read TGTGCCGGCGGACAGAGCTCCTACGAGCAGTACTTC.

The rearrangement joins TRBV6-6 to TRBJ1-3; 9 bases match TRBD1. Germline values: CDR1 MNHNY, CDR2 SVGAGI (reference sequence). The CDR3 covers 14 residues. Unmatched junction bases numbered 2, after V lost 4 bases and J lost 4 bases. CDR3 region: CASSFGQGGNTIYF. DNA for the CDR3: TGTGCCAGCAGTTTTGGACAGGGGGGAAACACCATATATTTT.

This clone was recorded only once. V gene TRBV7-2 combines with J gene TRBJ2-5, with a tentative D call TRBD2 (6 bases). Looked up from germline, CDR1 is SGHTA and CDR2 is FQGNSA. Trimming stripped 6 bases from V and 1 base from J, with 12 bases between. The CDR3 is made up of 14 amino acids. CDR3 residues: CASREDYTQETQYF. CDR3 nucleotides: TGTGCCAGCAGGGAGGACTACACCCAAGAGACCCAGTACTTC.

This sequence joins TRBV29-1 and TRBJ2-7; 10 bases line up with TRBD1. This CDR3 is built from 13 residues. Germline CDR1 SQVTM, CDR2 ANQGSEA. With 6 bases clipped from V and 4 bases from J, the junction kept 6 bases outside the gene matches. The CDR3 sequence is CSVATGGRYEQYF. In DNA, the CDR3 is TGCAGCGTGGCGACAGGGGGCAGGTACGAGCAGTACTTC.

This sequence joins TRBV10-2 and TRBJ1-5, with D tentatively TRBD1 (6 bases). Germline CDR1 WSHSY, CDR2 SAAADI. This CDR3 comprises 14 residues. Trimming took off 0 bases at V and 5 bases at J, with 8 bases between the two ends. The CDR3 loop reads CASSESAGDQPQHF. CDR3 nucleotides: TGCGCCAGCAGTGAGTCGGCAGGGGATCAGCCCCAGCATTTT.

A single count supports this clone. The chain links TRBV29-1 to TRBJ2-1; tentative D call: TRBD2 (5 bases). This CDR3 is 16 amino acids long. CDR1 and CDR2 from the germline V gene are SQVTM and ANQGSEA. The V end lost 7 bases, the J end lost 0 bases, and 19 bases lay between the germline ends. Here the CDR3 reads CSDQEAGALSYNEQFF. CDR3 in DNA: TGCAGCGATCAAGAGGCGGGCGCTCTCTCCTACAATGAGCAGTTCTTC.

This clone showed up just once. The V call is TRBV11-2, the J call TRBJ1-2, with D perhaps TRBD1 (5 bases). Germline values: CDR1 SGHAT, CDR2 FQNNGV. V was clipped by 8 bases and J by 6 bases, with 16 bases between them. The CDR3 sequence is 13 residues long. CDR3 nucleotide sequence: TGTGCCAGCCACCTGGCAGGGAAGAATGGCTACACCTTC. It specifies CASHLAGKNGYTF. Full variable domain (rest looked up from reference TRBV11-2 and TRBJ1-2): EAGVAQSPRYKIIEKRQSVAFWCNPISGHATLYWYQQILGQGPKLLIQFQNNGVVDDSQLPKDRFSAERLKGVDSTLKIQPAKLEDSAVYLCASHLAGKNGYTFGSGTRLTVV.

The table lists this clone with a few counts. The chain is built from TRBV10-2 and TRBJ2-2; D gene unclear. V lost 0 bases and J 7 bases, leaving 12 bases between the germline ends. Germline CDR1 WSHSY, CDR2 SAAADI. CDR3 length: 15 amino acids. The CDR3 DNA is TGCGCCAGCAGTGAGTCGCCCTCCTGGGACGGGGAGCTGTTTTTT. Its translation is CASSESPSWDGELFF.

This chain links TRBV5-1 with TRBJ2-3, with D unresolved. Germline loops: CDR1 SGHRS, CDR2 YFSETQ. This CDR3 has 14 residues. V was trimmed by 3 bases and J by 4 bases, leaving 12 bases between them. The CDR3 reads CASSSGLTADTQYF. As DNA, the CDR3 is TGCGCCAGCAGCTCGGGCCTAACGGCAGATACGCAGTATTTT.

As to this clone: A much larger clonotype is one base distant, so this may be a read error. This chain connects TRBV18 to TRBJ1-2; the D is unclear. The CDR3 has 14 amino acids. Per germline, CDR1 KGHSH and CDR2 LQKENI. As DNA, the CDR3 is TGTGCCGGCTCACCTGACACACGGAGCTATGGCTACACCTTC. This sequence encodes CAGSPDTRSYGYTF.

The gene calls are TRBV10-1 and TRBJ2-7; 10 bases align to TRBD2. The CDR3 covers 20 residues. The germline V gene encodes CDR1 WNHNN and CDR2 SYGVQD (reference sequence). V gave up 2 bases and J gave up 3 bases; unmatched junction bases: 19. In DNA form, the CDR3 reads TGCGCCAGCAGTGAGAACAGGGCGCTGGCTAGCGGGAGTGGAGACTACGAGCAGTACTTC. It specifies CASSENRALASGSGDYEQYF.

The rearrangement joins TRBV7-9 to TRBJ2-3; TRBD2 is a possible D gene (6 bases). Germline loops: CDR1 SEHNR, CDR2 FQNEAQ (reference sequence). This CDR3 comprises 15 residues. The V end was cut by 5 bases, the J end by 4 bases, with 16 bases between. CDR3 sequence reads: CASSPLALRADTQYF. CDR3 nucleotides: TGTGCCAGCAGCCCACTAGCCCTCCGCGCAGATACGCAGTATTTT.

In DNA form, the CDR3 reads TGTGCCAGCAGCTTGGGCGGGCCTCCCTACAATGAGCAGTTCTTC. Amino acid sequence: CASSLGGPPYNEQFF. V usage is TRBV5-4 and J usage is TRBJ2-1; a possible D gene is TRBD2 (5 bases). Trimming removed 0 bases at V and 2 bases at J, with 9 bases between. This CDR3 is 15 amino acids long. The V gene's germline CDR1 is SGHNT and CDR2 YYREEE (reference sequence).

V and J are TRBV7-8 and TRBJ2-7, with 11 bases matching TRBD1. Germline V gene lookup returns CDR1 SGHVS and CDR2 FQNEAQ. V lost 0 bases and J lost 6; bases outside the gene matches: 4. This CDR3 region has 15 residues. The CDR3 here is CASSLAGQGAREQYF. DNA for the CDR3: TGTGCCAGCAGCTTAGCCGGACAGGGGGCTCGCGAGCAGTACTTC.

The chain combines TRBV12-5 with TRBJ2-3; no definite D call. Germline V gene sequence: CDR1 LGHNT, CDR2 FRNRAP. This CDR3 contains 13 residues. V was pared by 6 bases and J by 0 bases, with 7 bases between. This chain's CDR3 is CASGPDSTDTQYF. CDR3 DNA sequence: TGTGCTAGTGGGCCAGATAGCACAGATACGCAGTATTTT.

This clone was counted once. V gene TRBV6-1 combines with J gene TRBJ2-2; 9 bases line up with TRBD2. There are 17 residues in the CDR3. Looked up from germline, CDR1 is MNHNS and CDR2 is SASEGT. The ends lost 3 bases at V and 4 bases at J; junction bases unmatched: 9. The CDR3 bases are TGTGCCAGCAGTGAGGAGCGGGAGGCTCTGGGCACCGGGGAGCTGTTTTTT. It is translated as CASSEEREALGTGELFF.

This chain uses TRBV10-3 with TRBJ2-6, with TRBD1 as a possible D gene (6 bases). Germline CDR1 and CDR2: ENHRY and SYGVKD. V lost 6 bases and J lost 4, with 13 bases in between. The CDR3 contains 15 residues. Here the CDR3 reads CAISATGPGANVLTF. The CDR3 DNA reads as TGTGCCATCAGCGCGACAGGCCCCGGGGCCAACGTCCTGACTTTC.

J is TRBJ1-2 and V is TRBV19; no clear D. V gave up 4 bases and J gave up 2 bases, with 11 bases separating them. The CDR3 runs to 14 residues. Germline assignment: CDR1 LNHDA and CDR2 SQIVND (reference sequence). For the CDR3, the DNA is TGTGCCAGTAGTACCGCGGGCCAGAACTATGGCTACACCTTC. This gives the protein CASSTAGQNYGYTF.